This T cell receptor (beta chain) derives from a study of CXCR3-negative and CXCR3-positive naive CD8 T cells. Across the study: Some 150 million TRB reads were obtained overall (about 1.5 +/- 0.3 million per library).

General study points: Naive cells with CXCR3 showed TRB CDR3s that were more hydrophobic than those in CXCR3-negative naive cells.

5' RACE that incorporated UMI labels was used to prepare the TRB cDNA libraries. Reprocessing the 5' RACE reads, TCRdb reports a single entry for every CDR3 protein and omits DNA. The table for this sample gives roughly 100,000 distinct CDR3 sequences. The naive CD8+ gate required CD45RO-CCR7+CD27+CD95- phenotype. The CDR3 has 16 residues. Germline-derived CDR1 and CDR2 are MGHRA and YSYEKL. On this clonotype itself: The antigen remains unidentified.

The rearrangement links TRBV4-1 to TRBJ2-1; TCRdb gives TRBD2 as the D gene, but with no DNA this cannot be confirmed. The receptor was derived from a human donor in good health. Some clones in this sample may be carry-over from other donors' samples. The sample consisted of naive CXCR3+ CD8+ T cells from blood. Documented subset: CD45RO-CCR7+CD27+CD95- naive CD8+ T cells expressing CXCR3 (TNR3+). The CDR3 sequence: CASSIGPQMMVDEQFF.